This T cell receptor (beta chain) originates from a study of human T cells and chemical hapten exposure. Overall study context: Minor pooled library volume differences mainly drove per-sample TCR yield variation.

Individual cDNA molecules had unique molecular identifiers attached to them by the library. Original processing methods: Sampled TCR counts reached a median of around 89,000 per sample, with values ranging from roughly 20,000 to 700,000. TCRdb reprocessed the 5' RACE reads with MiXCR, giving one entry per CDR3 protein. The V and J calls and clone size come from TCRdb's table, not from the authors' own analysis. The table includes 81,000 or so distinct CDR3 sequences, more than 7.5% detected once. It was unfractionated whole blood from which total RNA was extracted. Losses at the gene ends were 3 bases for V and 0 bases for J; bases not matched to a gene: 15. The CDR3 has 20 residues. In this sample, this clonotype turned up many times.

The chain has TRBV12-3 or TRBV12-4 and TRBJ2-3, with 10 positions matching TRBD2. The sequence derives from a male donor in good health. This CDR3 is CASSFPEASGSKTSTDTQYF. CDR3 nucleotide sequence: TGTGCCAGCAGTTTTCCTGAAGCTAGCGGGAGTAAGACTAGCACAGATACGCAGTATTTT.